The clone carrying this TCR beta chain was detected only a few times. V was pared by 1 base and J by 2 bases, with 13 bases of the junction left unmatched. The germline gives CDR1 GTSNPN, CDR2 SVGIG (reference sequence). The CDR3 is 18 amino acids. The data were obtained in a study of blood T cell repertoires in COVID-19. At the level of the study: There were acute and convalescent COVID-19 samples, and they came from the United States, Italy and Spain.

Under the authors' procedure: Amplification of reference gene primers was used by the study to estimate nucleated cell counts. Some clones are missing from TCRdb's copy, which holds only in-frame ones; the method was immunoSEQ multiplex PCR. The V and J calls and clone size are taken from that table; D and trimming were inferred from the DNA. This sample has under 250,000 clones, with about four fifths found just once. The gene calls are TRBV30 and TRBJ1-5; 8 positions agree with TRBD1. The sample comprised PBMCs or T cells enriched from blood (not recorded which). The sequence derives from a woman in her forties with acute COVID-19. The CDR3 DNA reads as TGTGCCTGGAGTGCAAGTAAGACCTCGGACAGGGGCAATCAGCCCCAGCATTTT. The encoded protein is CAWSASKTSDRGNQPQHF. The full variable domain, rest sourced from reference TRBV30 and TRBJ1-5, is SQTIHQWPATLVQPVGSPLSLECTVEGTSNPNLYWYRQAAGRGLQLLFYSVGIGQISSEVPQNLSASRPQDRQFILSSKKLLLSDSGFYLCAWSASKTSDRGNQPQHFGDGTRLSIL.